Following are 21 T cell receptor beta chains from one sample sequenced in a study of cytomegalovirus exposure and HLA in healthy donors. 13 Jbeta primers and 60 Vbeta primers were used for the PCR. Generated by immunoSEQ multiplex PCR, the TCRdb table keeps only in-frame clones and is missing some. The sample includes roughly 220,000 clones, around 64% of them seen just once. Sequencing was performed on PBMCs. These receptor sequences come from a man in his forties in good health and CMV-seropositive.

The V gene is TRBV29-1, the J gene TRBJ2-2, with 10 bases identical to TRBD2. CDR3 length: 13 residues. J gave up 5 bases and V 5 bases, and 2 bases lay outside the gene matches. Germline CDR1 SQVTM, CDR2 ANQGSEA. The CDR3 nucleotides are TGCAGCGTTTCAGCGGGGGGGACCGGGGAGCTGTTTTTT. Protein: CSVSAGGTGELFF.

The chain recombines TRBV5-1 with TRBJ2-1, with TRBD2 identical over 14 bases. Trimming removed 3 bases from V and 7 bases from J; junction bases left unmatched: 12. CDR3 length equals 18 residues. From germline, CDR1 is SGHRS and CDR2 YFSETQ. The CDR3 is CASSSGLAGAPTGNEQFF. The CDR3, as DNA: TGCGCCAGCAGCTCGGGACTAGCGGGGGCTCCGACGGGGAATGAGCAGTTCTTC.

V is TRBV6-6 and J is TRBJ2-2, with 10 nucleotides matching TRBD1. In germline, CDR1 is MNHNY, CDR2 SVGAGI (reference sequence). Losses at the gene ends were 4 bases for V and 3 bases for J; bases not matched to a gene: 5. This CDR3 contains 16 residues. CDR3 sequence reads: CASSSPGTGDTGELFF. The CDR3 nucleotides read TGTGCCAGCAGTTCCCCCGGGACAGGGGACACCGGGGAGCTGTTTTTT.

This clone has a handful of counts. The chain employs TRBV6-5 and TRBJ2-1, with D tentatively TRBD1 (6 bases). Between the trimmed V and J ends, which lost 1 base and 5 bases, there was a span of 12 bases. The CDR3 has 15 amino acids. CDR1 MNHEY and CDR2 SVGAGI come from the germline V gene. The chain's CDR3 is CASSYLGARNNEQFF. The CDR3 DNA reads TGTGCCAGCAGTTACTTGGGGGCGCGAAACAATGAGCAGTTCTTC.

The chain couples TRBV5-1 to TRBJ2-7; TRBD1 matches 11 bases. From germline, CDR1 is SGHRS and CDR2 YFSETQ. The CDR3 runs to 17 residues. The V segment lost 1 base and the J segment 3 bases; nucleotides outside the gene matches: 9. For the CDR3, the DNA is TGCGCCAGCAGCTTGCTCCCGGACAGGGGGCCACTCTACGAGCAGTACTTC. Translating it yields CASSLLPDRGPLYEQYF.

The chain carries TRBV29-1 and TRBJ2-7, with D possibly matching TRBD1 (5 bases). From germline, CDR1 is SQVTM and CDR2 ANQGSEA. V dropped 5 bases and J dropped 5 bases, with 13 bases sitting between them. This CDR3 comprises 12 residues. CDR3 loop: CSVTRAGHEQYF. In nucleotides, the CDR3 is TGCAGCGTTACCCGGGCAGGGCACGAGCAGTACTTC.

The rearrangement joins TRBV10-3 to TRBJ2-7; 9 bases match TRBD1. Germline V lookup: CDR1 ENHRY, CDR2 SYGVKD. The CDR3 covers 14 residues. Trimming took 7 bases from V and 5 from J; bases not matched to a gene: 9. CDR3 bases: TGTGCCATCACCGGGGGACAGGGTAGGGACGAGCAGTACTTC. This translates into CAITGGQGRDEQYF.

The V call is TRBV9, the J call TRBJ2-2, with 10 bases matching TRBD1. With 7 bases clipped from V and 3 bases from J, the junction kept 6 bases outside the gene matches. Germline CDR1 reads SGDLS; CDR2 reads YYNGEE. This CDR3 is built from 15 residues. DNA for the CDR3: TGTGCCAGCTCCGACAGGGGGCAAGACACCGGGGAGCTGTTTTTT. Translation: CASSDRGQDTGELFF. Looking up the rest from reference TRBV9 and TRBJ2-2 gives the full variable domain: DSGVTQTPKHLITATGQRVTLRCSPRSGDLSVYWYQQSLDQGLQFLIQYYNGEERAKGNILERFSAQQFPDLHSELNLSSLELGDSALYFCASSDRGQDTGELFFGEGSRLTVL.

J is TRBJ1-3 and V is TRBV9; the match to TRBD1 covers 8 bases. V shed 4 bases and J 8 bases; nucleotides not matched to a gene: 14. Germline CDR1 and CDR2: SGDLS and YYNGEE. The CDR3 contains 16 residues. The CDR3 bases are TGTGCCAGCAGCCCGACAGGGGCGGGGGACTGGGACACCATATATTTT. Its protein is CASSPTGAGDWDTIYF.

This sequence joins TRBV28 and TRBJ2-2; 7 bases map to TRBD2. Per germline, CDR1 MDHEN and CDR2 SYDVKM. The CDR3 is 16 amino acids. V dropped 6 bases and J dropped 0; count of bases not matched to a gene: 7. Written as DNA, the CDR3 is TGTGCCAGCAGGGACGGGGGGAGAGCGAACACCGGGGAGCTGTTTTTT. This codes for CASRDGGRANTGELFF.

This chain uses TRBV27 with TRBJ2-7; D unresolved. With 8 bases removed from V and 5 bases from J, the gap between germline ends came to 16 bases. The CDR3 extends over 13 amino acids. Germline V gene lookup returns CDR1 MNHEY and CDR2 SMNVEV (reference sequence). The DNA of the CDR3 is TGTGCCAGCCATCCCCGAACTACGGACGAGCAGTACTTC. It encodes CASHPRTTDEQYF.

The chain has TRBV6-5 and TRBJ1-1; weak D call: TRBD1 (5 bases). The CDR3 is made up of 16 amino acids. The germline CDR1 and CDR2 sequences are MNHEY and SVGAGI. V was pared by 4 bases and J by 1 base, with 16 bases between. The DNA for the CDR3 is TGTGCCAGCAGTTCAACCCCACCAGGGCCGAACACTGAAGCTTTCTTT. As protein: CASSSTPPGPNTEAFF.

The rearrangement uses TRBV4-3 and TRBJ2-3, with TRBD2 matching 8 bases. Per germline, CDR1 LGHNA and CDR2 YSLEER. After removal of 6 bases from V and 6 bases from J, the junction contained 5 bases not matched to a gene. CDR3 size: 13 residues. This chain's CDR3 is CASRVAGSDTQYF. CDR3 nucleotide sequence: TGCGCCAGCAGGGTAGCGGGGAGCGATACGCAGTATTTT.

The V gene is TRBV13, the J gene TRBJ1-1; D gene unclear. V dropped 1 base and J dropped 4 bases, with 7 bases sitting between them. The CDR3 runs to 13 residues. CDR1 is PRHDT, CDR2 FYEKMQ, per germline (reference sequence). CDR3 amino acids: CASSLDQVTEAFF. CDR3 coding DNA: TGTGCCAGCAGCTTAGACCAGGTCACTGAAGCTTTCTTT.

Here the CDR3 reads CASRGGVNTGELFF. The CDR3, as DNA: TGTGCCAGCAGGGGGGGGGTTAACACCGGGGAGCTGTTTTTT. The chain recombines TRBV25-1 with TRBJ2-2, with 7 bases identical to TRBD2. This CDR3 is built from 14 residues. Germline V gene sequence: CDR1 MGHDK, CDR2 SYGVNS. Trimming removed 6 bases from V and 2 bases from J; junction bases left unmatched: 3.

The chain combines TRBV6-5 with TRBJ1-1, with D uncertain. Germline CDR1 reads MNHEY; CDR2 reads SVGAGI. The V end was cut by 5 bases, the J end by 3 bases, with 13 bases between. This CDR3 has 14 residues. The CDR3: CASSVRLADTEAFF. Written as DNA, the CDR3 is TGTGCCAGCAGTGTCAGGTTGGCTGACACTGAAGCTTTCTTT.

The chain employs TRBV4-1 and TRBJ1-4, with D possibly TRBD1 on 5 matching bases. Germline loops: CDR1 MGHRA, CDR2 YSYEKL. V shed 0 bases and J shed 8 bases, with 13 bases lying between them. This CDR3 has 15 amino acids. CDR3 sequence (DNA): TGCGCCAGCAGCCAAGACAGGGTGATCGGGGAAAAACTGTTTTTT. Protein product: CASSQDRVIGEKLFF.

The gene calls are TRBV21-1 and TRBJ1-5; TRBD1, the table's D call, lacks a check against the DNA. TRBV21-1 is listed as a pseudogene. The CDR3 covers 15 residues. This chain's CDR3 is CASSKIGTRVRPQHF. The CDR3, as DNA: TGTGCCAGCAGCAAAATTGGGACAAGGGTGAGGCCCCAGCATTTT.

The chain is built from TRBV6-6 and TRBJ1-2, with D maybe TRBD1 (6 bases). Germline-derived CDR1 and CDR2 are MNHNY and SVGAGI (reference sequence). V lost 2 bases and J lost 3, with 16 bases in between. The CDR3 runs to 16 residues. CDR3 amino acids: CASSYPPQGHYYGYTF. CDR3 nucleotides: TGTGCCAGCAGTTACCCCCCGCAGGGGCATTACTATGGCTACACCTTC.

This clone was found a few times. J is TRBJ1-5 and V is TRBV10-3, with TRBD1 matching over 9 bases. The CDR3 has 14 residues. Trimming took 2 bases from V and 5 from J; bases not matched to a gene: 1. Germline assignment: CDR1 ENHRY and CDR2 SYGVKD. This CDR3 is CAISERTGDQPQHF. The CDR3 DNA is TGTGCCATCAGTGAGCGGACAGGGGATCAGCCCCAGCATTTT.

CDR3 loop: CASSLGSDTGELFF. In DNA, the CDR3 is TGTGCCAGCAGCTTAGGTAGCGACACCGGGGAGCTGTTTTTT. The chain links TRBV7-3 to TRBJ2-2; a possible D gene is TRBD2 (5 bases). Germline V gene sequence: CDR1 SGHTA, CDR2 FQGTGA. Trimming pared 2 bases from V and 3 bases from J, leaving 7 bases between. The CDR3 has 14 amino acids. Variable domain in full (rest from reference TRBV7-3 and TRBJ2-2): GAGVSQTPSNKVTEKGKYVELRCDPISGHTALYWYRQSLGQGPEFLIYFQGTGAADDSGLPNDRFFAVRPEGSVSTLKIQRTERGDSAVYLCASSLGSDTGELFFGEGSRLTVL.